This T cell receptor beta chain was captured by sequencing in a study of T cell repertoires in cytomegalovirus infection. Across the whole study: Public TCR beta signatures indicated both CMV infection and matching HLA type.

There are many counts of this clonotype. Antigen unknown. The ends were cut back, 2 bases at V and 1 base at J, with 8 bases in the middle. The V gene's germline CDR1 is SGHVS and CDR2 FQNEAQ. The CDR3 is made up of 14 amino acids. TCRdb re-analysed the reads in MiXCR, keeping a single row per CDR3 protein. The table includes about 830,000 distinct CDR3 sequences, approximately 32% detected once. The TCR originated in a human donor in good health (CMV status not recorded). Some clones in this sample may be carry-over from other donors' samples. The chain carries TRBV7-8 and TRBJ2-5, with D unresolved. Sequenced here: cultured CD8+ T cells from PBMCs, sampled from culture after CMV antigen stimulation. The CDR3 DNA reads TGTGCCAGCAGCTTACGTTCCACCCAAGAGACCCAGTACTTC. It yields the protein CASSLRSTQETQYF. Complete variable domain (other parts from reference TRBV7-8 and TRBJ2-5): GAGVSQSPRYKVAKRGQDVALRCDPISGHVSLFWYQQALGQGPEFLTYFQNEAQLDKSGLPSDRFFAERPEGSVSTLKIQRTQQEDSAVYLCASSLRSTQETQYFGPGTRLLVL.